The 2 T cell receptor beta chains reported below all come from one sample, sequenced in a study of cytomegalovirus exposure and HLA in healthy donors. The primer mix had 60 Vbeta and 13 Jbeta primers. Sequencing was performed with immunoSEQ multiplex PCR; in TCRdb, only in-frame clones are kept and a portion is missing. The sample yields 80,000 or so clones, more than 65% seen once. The material sequenced was PBMCs. The receptors stem from a woman aged 40 to 50 in good health and CMV-seropositive.

This sequence joins TRBV7-6 and TRBJ2-7, with 7 nucleotides matching TRBD1. In germline, CDR1 is SGHVS, CDR2 FNYEAQ. This CDR3 contains 14 residues. After removal of 1 base from V and 3 bases from J, the junction contained 3 bases not matched to a gene. Here the CDR3 DNA reads TGTGCCAGCAGCTTAGGGGACAGCGTCTACGAGCAGTACTTC. The encoded protein is CASSLGDSVYEQYF.

J is TRBJ2-2 and V is TRBV30, with D possibly being TRBD1 (6 bases). The germline gives CDR1 GTSNPN, CDR2 SVGIG (reference sequence). V was pared by 0 bases and J by 7 bases, with 15 bases between. This CDR3 has 15 residues. CDR3 residues: CAWSVGGRVHGELFF. The CDR3 DNA sequence: TGTGCCTGGAGTGTTGGGGGCAGGGTGCACGGGGAGCTGTTTTTT.